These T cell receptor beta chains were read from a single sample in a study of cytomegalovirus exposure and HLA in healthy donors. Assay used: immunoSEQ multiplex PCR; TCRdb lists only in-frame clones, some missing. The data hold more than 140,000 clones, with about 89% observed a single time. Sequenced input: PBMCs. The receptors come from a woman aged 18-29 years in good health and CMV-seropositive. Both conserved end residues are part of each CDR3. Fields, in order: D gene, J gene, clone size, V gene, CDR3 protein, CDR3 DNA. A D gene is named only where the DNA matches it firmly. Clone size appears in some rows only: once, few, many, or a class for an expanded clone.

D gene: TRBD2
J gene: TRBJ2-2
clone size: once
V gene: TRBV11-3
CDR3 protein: CASSLSASGINTGELFF
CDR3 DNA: TGTGCCAGCAGCTTAAGTGCAAGCGGGATAAACACCGGGGAGCTGTTTTTT

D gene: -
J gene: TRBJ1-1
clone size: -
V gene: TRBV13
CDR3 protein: CASSSAAGDTEAFF
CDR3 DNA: TGTGCCAGCAGCTCAGCGGCAGGGGACACTGAAGCTTTCTTT

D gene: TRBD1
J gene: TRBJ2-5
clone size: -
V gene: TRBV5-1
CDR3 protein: CASSSGTGTGGETQYF
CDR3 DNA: TGCGCCAGCAGCTCAGGAACCGGGACAGGGGGGGAGACCCAGTACTTC

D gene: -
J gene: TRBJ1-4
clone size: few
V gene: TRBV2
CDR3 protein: CASSPLEDGVEKLFF
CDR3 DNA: TGTGCCAGCAGCCCACTAGAGGACGGTGTTGAAAAACTGTTTTTT

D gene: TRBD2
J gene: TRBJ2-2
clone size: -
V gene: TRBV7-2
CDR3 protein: CASSRAGANTGELFF
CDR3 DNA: TGTGCCAGCAGCCGGGCGGGAGCAAACACCGGGGAGCTGTTTTTT

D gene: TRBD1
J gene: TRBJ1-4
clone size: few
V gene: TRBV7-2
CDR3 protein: CASSAWTGGVEKLFF
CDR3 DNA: TGTGCCAGCAGCGCATGGACAGGGGGAGTGGAAAAACTGTTTTTT

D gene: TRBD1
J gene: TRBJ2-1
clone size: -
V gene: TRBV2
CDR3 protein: CASSAIRGRIEQFF
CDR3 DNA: TGTGCCAGCAGTGCAATAAGGGGGCGCATTGAGCAGTTCTTC

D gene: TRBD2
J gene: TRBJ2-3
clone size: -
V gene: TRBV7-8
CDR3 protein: CASSLAGGTTDTQYF
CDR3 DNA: TGTGCCAGCAGCTTAGCGGGAGGGACCACAGATACGCAGTATTTT

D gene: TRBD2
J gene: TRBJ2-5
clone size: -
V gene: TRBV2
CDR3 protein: CASSEALLAVQETQYF
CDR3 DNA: TGTGCCAGCAGTGAAGCTCTCCTAGCGGTCCAAGAGACCCAGTACTTC

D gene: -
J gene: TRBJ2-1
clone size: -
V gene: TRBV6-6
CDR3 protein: CASSYSEAINNEQFF
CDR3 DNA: TGTGCCAGCAGTTACTCCGAAGCGATCAACAATGAGCAGTTCTTC

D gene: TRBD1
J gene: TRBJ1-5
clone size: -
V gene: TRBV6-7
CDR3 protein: CASSYPAINGGQGARQPQHF
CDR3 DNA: TGTGCCAGCAGTTACCCCGCAATAAACGGCGGACAGGGGGCGAGGCAGCCCCAGCATTTT

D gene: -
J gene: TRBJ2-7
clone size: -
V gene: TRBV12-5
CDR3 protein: CASGLAPIEQYF
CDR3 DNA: TGTGCTAGTGGTTTAGCGCCGATTGAGCAGTACTTC

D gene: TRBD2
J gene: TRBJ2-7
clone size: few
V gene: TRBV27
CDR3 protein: CATSPGTSGVEQYF
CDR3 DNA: TGTGCCACTTCGCCCGGGACTAGCGGGGTGGAGCAGTACTTC

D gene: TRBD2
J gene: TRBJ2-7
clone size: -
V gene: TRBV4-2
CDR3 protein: CASSPEAGVTYEQYF
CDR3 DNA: TGTGCCAGCAGCCCCGAGGCGGGAGTGACCTACGAGCAGTACTTC

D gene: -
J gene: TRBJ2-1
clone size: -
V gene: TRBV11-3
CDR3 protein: CASSFLDTNGGFDEQFF
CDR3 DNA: TGTGCCAGCAGCTTTCTGGACACGAACGGTGGGTTTGATGAGCAGTTCTTC

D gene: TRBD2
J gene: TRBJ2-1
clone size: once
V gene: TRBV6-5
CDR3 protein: CASSYSGEYNEQFF
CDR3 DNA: TGTGCCAGCAGTTATAGCGGGGAATACAATGAGCAGTTCTTC

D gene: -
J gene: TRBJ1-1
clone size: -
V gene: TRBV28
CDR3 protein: CASSSPTGMTEAFF
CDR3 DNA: TGTGCCAGCAGTTCCCCGACAGGAATGACTGAAGCTTTCTTT

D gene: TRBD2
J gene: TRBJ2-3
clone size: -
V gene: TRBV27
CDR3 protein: CASSLFGGSRSDTQYF
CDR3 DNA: TGTGCCAGCAGTTTATTCGGCGGGAGCCGGTCAGATACGCAGTATTTT

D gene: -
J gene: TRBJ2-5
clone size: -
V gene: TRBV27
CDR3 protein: CASSPLGGGAETQYF
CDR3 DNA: TGTGCCAGCAGTCCCCTCGGAGGGGGCGCAGAGACCCAGTACTTC

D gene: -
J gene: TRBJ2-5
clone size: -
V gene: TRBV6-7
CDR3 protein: CASSYSPGTQETQYF
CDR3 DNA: TGTGCCAGCAGTTACTCGCCGGGTACTCAAGAGACCCAGTACTTC

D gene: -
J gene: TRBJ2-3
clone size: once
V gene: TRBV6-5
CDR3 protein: CASSYGLGQDTQYF
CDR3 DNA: TGTGCCAGCAGCTACGGCCTAGGACAAGATACGCAGTATTTT

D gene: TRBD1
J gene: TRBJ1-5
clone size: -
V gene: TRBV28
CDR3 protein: CASSNDRGRGSQPQHF
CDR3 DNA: TGTGCCAGCAGTAATGACAGGGGCCGGGGTAGTCAGCCCCAGCATTTT

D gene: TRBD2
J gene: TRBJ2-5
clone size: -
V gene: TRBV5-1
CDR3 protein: CASSLVREGRETQYF
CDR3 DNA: TGCGCCAGCAGCTTGGTGCGGGAGGGCCGGGAGACCCAGTACTTC

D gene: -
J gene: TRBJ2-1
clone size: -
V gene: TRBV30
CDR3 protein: CAWSVRGREQFF
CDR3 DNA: TGTGCCTGGAGTGTACGCGGGCGGGAGCAGTTCTTC

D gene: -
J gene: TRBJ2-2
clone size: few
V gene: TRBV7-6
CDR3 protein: CASSPDWTNTGELFF
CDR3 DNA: TGTGCCAGCAGCCCGGACTGGACGAACACCGGGGAGCTGTTTTTT

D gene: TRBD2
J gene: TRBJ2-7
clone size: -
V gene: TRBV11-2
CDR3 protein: CASSVRKPTAGASYEQYF
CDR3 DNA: TGTGCCAGCAGCGTAAGAAAACCAACAGCGGGAGCTTCCTACGAGCAGTACTTC

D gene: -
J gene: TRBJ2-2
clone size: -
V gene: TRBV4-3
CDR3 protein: CASSQDVGGANTGELFF
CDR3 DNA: TGCGCCAGCAGCCAAGATGTCGGCGGGGCGAACACCGGGGAGCTGTTTTTT

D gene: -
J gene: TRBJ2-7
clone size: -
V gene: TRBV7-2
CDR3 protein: CASSLVPVWAVHEQYF
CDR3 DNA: TGTGCCAGCAGCTTAGTGCCTGTTTGGGCAGTCCACGAGCAGTACTTC

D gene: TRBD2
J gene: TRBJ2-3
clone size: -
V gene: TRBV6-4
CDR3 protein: CASSEETAGGADTQYF
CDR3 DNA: TGTGCCAGCAGTGAAGAGACAGCGGGAGGAGCAGATACGCAGTATTTT

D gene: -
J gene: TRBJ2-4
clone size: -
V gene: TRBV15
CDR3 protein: CATSIREHIQYF
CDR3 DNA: TGTGCCACCAGCATTCGGGAACACATTCAGTACTTC

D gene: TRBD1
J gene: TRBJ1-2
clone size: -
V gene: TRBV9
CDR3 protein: CASSPRTGRYGYTF
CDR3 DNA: TGTGCCAGCAGCCCTCGGACAGGGAGATATGGCTACACCTTC

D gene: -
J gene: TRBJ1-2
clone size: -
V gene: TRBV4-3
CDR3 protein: CASSQAETGNYGYTF
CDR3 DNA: TGCGCCAGCAGCCAAGCCGAGACAGGCAACTATGGCTACACCTTC

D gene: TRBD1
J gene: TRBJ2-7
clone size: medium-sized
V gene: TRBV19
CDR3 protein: CASSYGQGYEQYF
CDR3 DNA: TGTGCCAGTAGCTATGGACAGGGGTACGAGCAGTACTTC

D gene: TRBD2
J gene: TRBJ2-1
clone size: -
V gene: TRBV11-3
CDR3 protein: CASSLFSGRSHNEQFF
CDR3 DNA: TGTGCCAGCAGCTTATTCAGCGGGAGAAGCCACAATGAGCAGTTCTTC

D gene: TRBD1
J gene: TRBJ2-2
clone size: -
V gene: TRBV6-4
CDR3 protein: CASRTGDTGELFF
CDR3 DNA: TGTGCCAGCCGGACAGGGGACACCGGGGAGCTGTTTTTT

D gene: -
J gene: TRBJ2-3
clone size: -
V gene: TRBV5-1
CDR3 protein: CASSSSEPSTDTQYF
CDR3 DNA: TGCGCCAGCAGCTCTAGCGAACCTAGCACAGATACGCAGTATTTT

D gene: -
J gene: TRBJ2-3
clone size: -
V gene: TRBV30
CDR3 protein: CALDSGGTDTQYF
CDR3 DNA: TGTGCCTTAGACTCCGGGGGCACAGATACGCAGTATTTT

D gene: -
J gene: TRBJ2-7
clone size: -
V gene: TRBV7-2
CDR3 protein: CASTYRGGYEQYF
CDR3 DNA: TGTGCCAGCACATACAGGGGGGGCTACGAGCAGTACTTC

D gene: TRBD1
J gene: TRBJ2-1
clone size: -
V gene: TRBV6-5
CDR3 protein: CASSGQGRNEQFF
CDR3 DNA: TGTGCCAGCAGTGGACAGGGGCGGAATGAGCAGTTCTTC

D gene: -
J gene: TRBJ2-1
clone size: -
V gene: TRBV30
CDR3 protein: CAWSGARNEQFF
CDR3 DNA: TGTGCCTGGAGTGGAGCCCGCAATGAGCAGTTCTTC

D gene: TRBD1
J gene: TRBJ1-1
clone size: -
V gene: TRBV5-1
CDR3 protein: CASSLVGQRNTEAFF
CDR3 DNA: TGCGCCAGCAGCTTGGTGGGACAGAGGAACACTGAAGCTTTCTTT

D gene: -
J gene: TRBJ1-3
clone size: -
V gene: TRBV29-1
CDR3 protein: CSGTQGSSGNTIYF
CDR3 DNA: TGCAGCGGAACGCAGGGTTCTTCTGGAAACACCATATATTTT

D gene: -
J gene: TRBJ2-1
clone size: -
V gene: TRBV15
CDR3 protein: CATSRDLSGINEQFF
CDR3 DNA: TGTGCCACCAGCAGAGATCTGTCGGGGATCAATGAGCAGTTCTTC

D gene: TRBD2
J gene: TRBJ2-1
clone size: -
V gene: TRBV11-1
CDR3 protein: CASSQTSGRRSDSYNEQFF
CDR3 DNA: TGTGCCAGCAGCCAGACTAGCGGGAGGCGCTCAGATTCCTACAATGAGCAGTTCTTC

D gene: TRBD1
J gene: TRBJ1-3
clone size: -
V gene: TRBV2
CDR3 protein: CASSLLPGTGPSGNTIYF
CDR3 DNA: TGTGCCAGCAGCCTTTTACCAGGGACAGGGCCCTCTGGAAACACCATATATTTT

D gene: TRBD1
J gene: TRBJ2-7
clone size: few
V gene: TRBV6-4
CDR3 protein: CASSETGGAGEQYF
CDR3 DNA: TGTGCCAGCAGTGAAACAGGGGGCGCCGGGGAGCAGTACTTC

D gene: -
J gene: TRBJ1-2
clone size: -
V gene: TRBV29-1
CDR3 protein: CSVEDRVDYGYTF
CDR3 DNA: TGCAGCGTTGAAGACAGGGTAGACTATGGCTACACCTTC

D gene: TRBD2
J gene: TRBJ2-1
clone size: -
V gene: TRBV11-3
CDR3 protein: CASSGDYAGYNEQFF
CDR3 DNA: TGTGCCAGCAGCGGGGACTATGCGGGCTACAATGAGCAGTTCTTC

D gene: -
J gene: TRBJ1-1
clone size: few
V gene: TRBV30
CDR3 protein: CAREGGNTEAFF
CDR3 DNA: TGTGCCCGGGAGGGGGGGAACACTGAAGCTTTCTTT

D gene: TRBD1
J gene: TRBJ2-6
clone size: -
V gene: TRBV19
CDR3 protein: CASSRDRVGANVLTF
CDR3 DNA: TGTGCCAGTAGTAGGGACAGGGTTGGGGCCAACGTCCTGACTTTC

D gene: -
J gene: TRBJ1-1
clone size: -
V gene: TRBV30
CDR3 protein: CAWRRQTNTEAFF
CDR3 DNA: TGTGCCTGGAGAAGACAGACGAACACTGAAGCTTTCTTT

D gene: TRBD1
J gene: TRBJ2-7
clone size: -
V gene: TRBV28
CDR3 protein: CASSPGGAGSYEQYF
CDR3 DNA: TGTGCCAGCAGCCCAGGGGGCGCGGGCTCCTACGAGCAGTACTTC

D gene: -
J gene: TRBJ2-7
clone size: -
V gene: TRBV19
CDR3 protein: CASSIIGSSYEQYF
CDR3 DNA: TGTGCCAGTAGTATAATCGGGAGCTCCTACGAGCAGTACTTC

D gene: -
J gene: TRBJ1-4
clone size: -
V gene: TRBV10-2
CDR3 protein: CASSDAGTTNEKLFF
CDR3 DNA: TGCGCCAGCAGTGACGCCGGGACAACTAATGAAAAACTGTTTTTT

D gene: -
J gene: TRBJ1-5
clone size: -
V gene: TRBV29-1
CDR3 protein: CGRQGILAQHF
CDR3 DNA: -

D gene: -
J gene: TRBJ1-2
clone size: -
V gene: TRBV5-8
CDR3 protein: CASSLYNRDGGDYGYTF
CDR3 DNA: TGTGCCAGCAGCTTGTATAACCGGGACGGAGGGGACTATGGCTACACCTTC

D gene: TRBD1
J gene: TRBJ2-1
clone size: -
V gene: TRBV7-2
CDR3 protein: CASSLEDRGYNEQFF
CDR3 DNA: TGTGCCAGCAGCTTAGAGGACAGGGGTTACAATGAGCAGTTCTTC